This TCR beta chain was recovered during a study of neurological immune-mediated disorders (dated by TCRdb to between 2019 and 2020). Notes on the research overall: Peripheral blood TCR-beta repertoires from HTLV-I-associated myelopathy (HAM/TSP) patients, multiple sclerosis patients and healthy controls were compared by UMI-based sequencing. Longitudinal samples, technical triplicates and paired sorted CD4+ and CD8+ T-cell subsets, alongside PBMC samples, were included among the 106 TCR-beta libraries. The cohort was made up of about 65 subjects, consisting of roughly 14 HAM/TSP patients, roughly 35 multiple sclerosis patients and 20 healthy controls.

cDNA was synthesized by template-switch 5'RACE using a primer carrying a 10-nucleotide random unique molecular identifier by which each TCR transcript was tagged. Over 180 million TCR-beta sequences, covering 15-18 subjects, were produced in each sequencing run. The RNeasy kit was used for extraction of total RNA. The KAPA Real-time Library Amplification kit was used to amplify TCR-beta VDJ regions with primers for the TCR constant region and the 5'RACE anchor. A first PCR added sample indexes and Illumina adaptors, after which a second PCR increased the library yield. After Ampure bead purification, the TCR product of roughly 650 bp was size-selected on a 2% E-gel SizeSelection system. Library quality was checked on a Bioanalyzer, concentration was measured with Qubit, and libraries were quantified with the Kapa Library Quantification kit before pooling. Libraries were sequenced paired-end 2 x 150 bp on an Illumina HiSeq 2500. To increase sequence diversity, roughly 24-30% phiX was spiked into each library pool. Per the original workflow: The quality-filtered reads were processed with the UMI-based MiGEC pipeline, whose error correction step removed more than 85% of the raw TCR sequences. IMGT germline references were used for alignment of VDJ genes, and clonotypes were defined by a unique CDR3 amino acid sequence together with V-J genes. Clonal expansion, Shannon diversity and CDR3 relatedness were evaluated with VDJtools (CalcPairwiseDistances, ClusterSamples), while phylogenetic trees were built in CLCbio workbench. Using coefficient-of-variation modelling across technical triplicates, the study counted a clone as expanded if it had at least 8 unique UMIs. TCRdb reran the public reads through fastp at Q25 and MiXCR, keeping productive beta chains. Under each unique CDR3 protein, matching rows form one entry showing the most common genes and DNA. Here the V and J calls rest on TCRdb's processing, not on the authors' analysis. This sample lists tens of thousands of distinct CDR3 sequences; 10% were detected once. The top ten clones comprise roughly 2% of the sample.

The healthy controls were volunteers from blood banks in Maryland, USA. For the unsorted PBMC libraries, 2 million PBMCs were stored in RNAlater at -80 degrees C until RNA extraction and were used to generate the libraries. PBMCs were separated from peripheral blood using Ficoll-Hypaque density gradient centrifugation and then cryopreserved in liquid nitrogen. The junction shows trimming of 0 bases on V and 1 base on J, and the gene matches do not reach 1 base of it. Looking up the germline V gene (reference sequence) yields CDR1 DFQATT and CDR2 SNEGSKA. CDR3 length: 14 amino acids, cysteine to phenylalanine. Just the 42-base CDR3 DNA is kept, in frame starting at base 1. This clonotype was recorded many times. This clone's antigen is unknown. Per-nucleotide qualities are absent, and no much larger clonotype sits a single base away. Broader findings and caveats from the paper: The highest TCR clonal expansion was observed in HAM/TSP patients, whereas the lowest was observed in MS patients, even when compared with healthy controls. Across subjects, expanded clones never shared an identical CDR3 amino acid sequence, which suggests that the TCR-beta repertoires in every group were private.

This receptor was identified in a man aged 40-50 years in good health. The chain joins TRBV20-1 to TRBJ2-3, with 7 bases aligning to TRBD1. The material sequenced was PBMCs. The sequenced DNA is TGCAGTGCTAGAGACGACAGGGGCACAGATACGCAGTATTTT. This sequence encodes CSARDDRGTDTQYF.